These 26 T cell receptor beta chains were sequenced from one sample in a study of blood T cell repertoires in COVID-19. Clones were read by immunoSEQ multiplex PCR, and TCRdb kept only the in-frame ones, dropping some. The sample yields 25,000 to 35,000 clones, 85% to 90% seen once. The sequencing sample was made of peripheral blood. The receptors were sampled from a human donor in a cohort sampled during active COVID-19.

This sequence joins TRBV11-2 and TRBJ2-3; 8 nucleotides line up with TRBD2. The CDR3 runs 12 residues. V dropped 1 base and J dropped 9; count of bases not matched to a gene: 0. CDR1 and CDR2 from the germline V gene are SGHAT and FQNNGV. CDR3 nucleotide sequence: TGTGCCAGCAGCTTAGCGGGAGGGACGCAGTATTTT. Its translation is CASSLAGGTQYF.

This sequence joins TRBV28 and TRBJ1-4; the D gene is possibly TRBD1 (5 bases). This CDR3 is built from 14 residues. Germline V gene data show CDR1 as MDHEN and CDR2 as SYDVKM. Trimming left V 3 bases short and J 3 bases short, with 8 bases between. Here the CDR3 DNA reads TGTGCCAGCAGTTTGGGAGGGGCTAATGAAAAACTGTTTTTT. Amino acid sequence: CASSLGGANEKLFF.

This clone was found a few times. The CDR3 coding sequence is TGTGCCAGCAGCGGTGACACCTACGAGCAGTACTTC. Protein sequence: CASSGDTYEQYF. V usage is TRBV9 and J usage is TRBJ2-7; no definite D call. CDR3 length: 12 residues. Trimming took off 3 bases at V and 2 bases at J, with 6 bases between the two ends. Germline CDR1 is SGDLS and CDR2 is YYNGEE.

Here the CDR3 reads CASRGGLNQPQHF. CDR3 bases: TGCGCCAGCAGGGGGGGGCTCAATCAGCCCCAGCATTTT. The chain is built from TRBV10-2 and TRBJ1-5; weak D call: TRBD1 (6 bases). Germline assignment: CDR1 WSHSY and CDR2 SAAADI. CDR3 length: 13 residues. The V end lost 6 bases, the J end lost 3 bases, and 9 bases lay between the germline ends.

V usage is TRBV5-4 and J usage is TRBJ2-7, with a possible D match to TRBD2 (5 bases). The CDR3 covers 13 residues. Germline V gene lookup returns CDR1 SGHNT and CDR2 YYREEE (reference sequence). The ends were cut back, 5 bases at V and 7 bases at J, with 16 bases in the middle. CDR3: CASSGREGVEQYF. The CDR3 DNA reads as TGTGCCAGCAGTGGTAGAGAGGGAGTGGAGCAGTACTTC.

J is TRBJ1-2 and V is TRBV27; 11 bases agree with TRBD1. The CDR3 runs to 13 residues. Germline CDR1 and CDR2: MNHEY and SMNVEV (reference sequence). The V gene end was trimmed by 5 bases and the J gene end by 10 bases; junction bases not matched to a gene: 6. CDR3 DNA sequence: TGTGCCAGCAGTGGGACAGGGGGGTTTGACTACACCTTC. This encodes CASSGTGGFDYTF.

This rearrangement joins TRBV9 to TRBJ1-6, with 7 bases fitting TRBD1. CDR3 length: 13 residues. In germline, CDR1 is SGDLS, CDR2 YYNGEE. Germline trimming cut 3 bases from V and 6 bases from J; bases unmatched to any gene: 0. In DNA form, the CDR3 reads TGTGCCAGCAGCGGACAGGGTAATTCACCCCTCCACTTT. Its protein is CASSGQGNSPLHF.

The V and J genes are TRBV24-1 and TRBJ2-2; D possibly corresponds to TRBD2 (6 bases). Trimming removed 4 bases at V and 1 base at J, with 12 bases between. CDR1 and CDR2 from the germline V gene are KGHDR and SFDVKD. The CDR3 loop spans 16 amino acids. CDR3 nucleotide sequence: TGTGCCACCAGTGACCCGGGACTTCGGAACACCGGGGAGCTGTTTTTT. Its translation is CATSDPGLRNTGELFF.

This chain joins TRBV30 and TRBJ2-7; 8 bases are shared with TRBD1. V shed 0 bases and J 6 bases; nucleotides not matched to a gene: 7. The CDR3 length is 14 residues. Germline CDR1 GTSNPN, CDR2 SVGIG (reference sequence). CDR3 region: CAWSVRDRLPEQYF. For the CDR3, the DNA is TGTGCCTGGAGTGTACGGGACAGGTTACCCGAGCAGTACTTC.

CDR3 DNA sequence: TGCGCCAGCAGCTTGACTAGCGGGGACGTAGATACGCAGTATTTT. It is translated as CASSLTSGDVDTQYF. The V and J genes are TRBV5-1 and TRBJ2-3, with 10 bases that match TRBD2. With V trimmed by 1 base and J by 5 bases, 4 bases remained unmatched. CDR3 length: 15 residues. Germline V gene data show CDR1 as SGHRS and CDR2 as YFSETQ.

This sequence joins TRBV27 and TRBJ2-1, with TRBD2 matching over 14 bases. The CDR3 is made up of 15 amino acids. Per germline, CDR1 MNHEY and CDR2 SMNVEV (reference sequence). J gave up 6 bases and V 4 bases, and 2 bases lay outside the gene matches. The CDR3 DNA reads TGTGCCAGCAGTTCGGGACTAGCGGGAGCCAATGAGCAGTTCTTC. Translation gives CASSSGLAGANEQFF.

The rearrangement joins TRBV28 to TRBJ2-2; the D gene is possibly TRBD1 (6 bases). In germline, CDR1 is MDHEN, CDR2 SYDVKM. V was trimmed by 3 bases and J by 4 bases, leaving 9 bases between them. The CDR3 contains 14 residues. The CDR3 DNA sequence: TGTGCCAGCAGTTTTCCGGACAGCACCGGGGAGCTGTTTTTT. This translates into CASSFPDSTGELFF.

This clone has only one observation. The chain links TRBV6-6 to TRBJ1-1, with D unresolved. This CDR3 is built from 12 residues. The V gene lost 6 bases and the J gene lost 1 base, with 6 bases spanning the gap. Germline V gene sequence: CDR1 MNHNY, CDR2 SVGAGI (reference sequence). In nucleotides, the CDR3 is TGTGCCAGCAGCCTAGCGAACACTGAAGCTTTCTTT. It encodes CASSLANTEAFF.

In this sample, this clone turned up a few times. The chain links TRBV5-1 to TRBJ1-4; no clear D. With 0 bases removed from V and 7 bases from J, the gap between germline ends came to 10 bases. This CDR3 comprises 14 residues. Germline CDR1 and CDR2: SGHRS and YFSETQ. The CDR3 sequence is CASSLEGGGEKLFF. The CDR3 nucleotides are TGCGCCAGCAGCTTGGAGGGAGGTGGTGAAAAACTGTTTTTT.

The gene calls are TRBV7-9 and TRBJ2-3; D is perhaps TRBD2 (6 bases). This CDR3 comprises 15 residues. The ends were cut back, 1 base at V and 1 base at J, with 9 bases in the middle. Germline V CDR1 and CDR2: SEHNR, FQNEAQ (reference sequence). The CDR3 here is CASSLVLAGTDTQYF. The CDR3 DNA reads TGTGCCAGCAGCTTAGTGTTAGCGGGCACAGATACGCAGTATTTT.

The V and J genes are TRBV19 and TRBJ2-5, with 10 bases aligning to TRBD2. Per germline, CDR1 LNHDA and CDR2 SQIVND (reference sequence). With 5 bases clipped from V and 5 bases from J, the junction kept 8 bases outside the gene matches. This CDR3 region has 15 residues. DNA of the CDR3: TGTGCCAGTAGTCCCCCAGCGGGGGGGCGGGAGACCCAGTACTTC. It translates to CASSPPAGGRETQYF.

This chain joins TRBV7-6 and TRBJ1-5; TRBD1 agrees at 9 bases. Trimming at V came to 5 bases and at J to 7 bases, leaving 9 bases not matched to a gene. CDR3 length: 15 amino acids. Germline V gene data show CDR1 as SGHVS and CDR2 as FNYEAQ. The CDR3 DNA reads as TGTGCCAGCAGCCAGGGACAGGGAGATGGGCAGCCCCAGCATTTT. Its translation is CASSQGQGDGQPQHF.

The V call is TRBV5-5, the J call TRBJ2-5, with 7 bases lining up with TRBD2. The germline V gene encodes CDR1 SGHKS and CDR2 YYEKEE (reference sequence). This CDR3 spans 15 amino acids. The V and J ends lost 4 bases and 5 bases, in that order; junction bases with no gene match: 11. DNA for the CDR3: TGTGCCAGCAGCCCCCCGGGGGGAGGGTACGAGACCCAGTACTTC. This sequence encodes CASSPPGGGYETQYF.

This chain links TRBV6-2 or TRBV6-3 with TRBJ1-2; 9 positions match TRBD1. Per the germline V gene, CDR1 is MNHEY and CDR2 is SVGEGT. This CDR3 is built from 16 residues. Trimming removed 2 bases from V and 3 bases from J; junction bases left unmatched: 7. CDR3 bases: TGTGCCAGCAGTTACCAGACAGGGGGATTCGACTATGGCTACACCTTC. It codes for CASSYQTGGFDYGYTF.

The chain is built from TRBV2 and TRBJ1-5; D gene unclear. The V end was cut by 5 bases, the J end by 4 bases, with 12 bases between. CDR3 size: 14 residues. Germline V gene lookup returns CDR1 SNHLY and CDR2 FYNNEI. CDR3 sequence reads: CASSLVEQNQPQHF. The CDR3 coding sequence is TGTGCCAGCAGTCTCGTGGAACAGAATCAGCCCCAGCATTTT.

This clone was picked up one time. The chain carries TRBV6-5 and TRBJ2-1; tentative D call: TRBD1 (6 bases). Germline lookup yields CDR1 MNHEY and CDR2 SVGAGI. The germline V and J ends were trimmed by 6 bases and 4 bases, with 13 bases remaining between them. The CDR3 consists of 14 residues. The CDR3 region is CASSPGEPYNEQFF. DNA for the CDR3: TGTGCCAGCAGCCCAGGGGAGCCATACAATGAGCAGTTCTTC.

The gene calls are TRBV7-3 and TRBJ2-1, with 10 nucleotides matching TRBD2. CDR1 is SGHTA and CDR2 is FQGTGA in the germline V gene. This CDR3 has 16 amino acids. Trimming removed 2 bases from V and 9 bases from J; junction bases left unmatched: 10. CDR3 sequence reads: CASSLPSGLARGEQFF. In nucleotides, the CDR3 is TGTGCCAGCAGCTTACCCTCGGGACTAGCGCGGGGTGAGCAGTTCTTC.

The genes are TRBV9 and TRBJ1-1; D is undetermined. Trimming stripped 0 bases from V and 2 bases from J, with 11 bases between. The germline gives CDR1 SGDLS, CDR2 YYNGEE. The CDR3 has 15 amino acids. CDR3 amino acids: CASSVAGTANTEAFF. In nucleotides, the CDR3 is TGTGCCAGCAGCGTAGCGGGAACAGCCAACACTGAAGCTTTCTTT.

J is TRBJ1-6 and V is TRBV7-9; 11 bases are a match to TRBD1. Per the germline V gene, CDR1 is SEHNR and CDR2 is FQNEAQ (reference sequence). V shed 2 bases and J 10 bases; nucleotides not matched to a gene: 7. The CDR3 spans 16 residues. CDR3 amino acids: CASSLLDWDRGSPLHF. Written as DNA, the CDR3 is TGTGCCAGCAGCTTACTGGATTGGGACAGGGGGTCACCCCTCCACTTT.

A single count supports this clone. In DNA form, the CDR3 reads TGTGCCAGCAGCGAAAGCCTACCCGGGGGCGGGGGCAAGGGCTACACCTTC. Protein product: CASSESLPGGGGKGYTF. This chain joins TRBV28 and TRBJ1-2; possible D gene TRBD1, 6 bases. This CDR3 spans 17 amino acids. From germline, CDR1 is MDHEN and CDR2 SYDVKM. Deletions cut 6 bases from V and 8 bases from J, with 28 bases between.

The chain links TRBV24-1 to TRBJ1-1; TRBD1 matches at 10 bases. The CDR3 runs to 14 residues. V lost 4 bases, J lost 6 bases, and 4 bases stayed unmatched. CDR1 KGHDR and CDR2 SFDVKD come from the germline V gene. The CDR3 region is CATSETGGAAEAFF. DNA for the CDR3: TGTGCCACCAGTGAGACAGGGGGCGCGGCTGAAGCTTTCTTT.